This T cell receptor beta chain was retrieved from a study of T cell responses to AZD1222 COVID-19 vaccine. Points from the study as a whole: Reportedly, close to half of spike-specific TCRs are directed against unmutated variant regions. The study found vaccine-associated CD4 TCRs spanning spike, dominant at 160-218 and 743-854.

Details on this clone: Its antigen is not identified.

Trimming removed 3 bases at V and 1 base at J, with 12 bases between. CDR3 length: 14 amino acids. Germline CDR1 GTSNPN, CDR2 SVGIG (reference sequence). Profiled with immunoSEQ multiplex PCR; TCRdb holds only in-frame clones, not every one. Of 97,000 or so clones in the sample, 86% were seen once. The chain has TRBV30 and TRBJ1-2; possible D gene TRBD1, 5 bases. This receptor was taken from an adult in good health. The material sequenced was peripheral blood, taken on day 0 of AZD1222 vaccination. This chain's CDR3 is CAWRGQGLNYGYTF. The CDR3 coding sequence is TGTGCCTGGAGAGGTCAGGGCCTTAACTATGGCTACACCTTC.